The next 20 T cell receptor beta chains were all read from a single sample in a study of T cell repertoires in cytomegalovirus infection. TCRdb independently ran MiXCR on the reads; one entry per CDR3 protein. Among 510,000 or so distinct CDR3 sequences listed, roughly 29% were seen once. What was sequenced was PBMCs. The source of these receptors is a human donor in good health (CMV status not recorded). Some clones in this sample may be carry-over from other donors' samples.

This rearrangement joins TRBV7-2 to TRBJ2-3, with 9 bases matching TRBD2. CDR3 length: 15 amino acids. The germline CDR1 and CDR2 sequences are SGHTA and FQGNSA. V trimming: 2 bases; J trimming: 2 bases; junction bases outside the gene matches: 2. The CDR3 nucleotides are TGTGCCAGCAGCTTAAGCGGGAGGACCACAGATACGCAGTATTTT. It specifies CASSLSGRTTDTQYF.

This chain links TRBV10-3 with TRBJ2-2, with unresolved D. CDR1 ENHRY and CDR2 SYGVKD come from the germline V gene. The V end lost 3 bases, the J end lost 7 bases, and 12 bases lay between the germline ends. CDR3 length: 14 amino acids. CDR3 residues: CAISDNLQIGELFF. The CDR3 DNA reads TGTGCCATCAGTGATAATCTACAGATCGGGGAGCTGTTTTTT.

The genes are TRBV6-2 or TRBV6-3 and TRBJ2-7; D is possibly TRBD1 or TRBD2 (7 bases each). The V and J ends lost 6 bases and 2 bases respectively, with 29 bases between them. There are 19 residues in the CDR3. CDR1 MNHEY and CDR2 SVGEGT come from the germline V gene. CDR3 amino acids: CASRSITGEKLAPTYEQYF. Here the CDR3 DNA reads TGTGCCAGCAGAAGCATCACAGGGGAAAAACTAGCGCCGACCTACGAGCAGTACTTC.

This chain connects TRBV6-1 to TRBJ2-6; a weak D match, TRBD1 (7 bases). The germline V gene has CDR1 MNHNS and CDR2 SASEGT. The ends were cut back, 5 bases at V and 1 base at J, with 18 bases in the middle. The CDR3 spans 18 residues. In nucleotides, the CDR3 is TGTGCCAGCAGTCCAGGGACAGCGGGCGCTTCTGGGGCCAACGTCCTGACTTTC. Its translation: CASSPGTAGASGANVLTF.

Only a few counts were recorded for this clonotype. The rearrangement links TRBV6-2 or TRBV6-3 to TRBJ2-3; D is unclear. V was trimmed by 8 bases and J by 1 base, leaving 13 bases between them. The CDR3 totals 14 residues. Germline V gives CDR1 MNHEY, CDR2 SVGEGT. This chain's CDR3 is CASSTPVGTDTQYF. The CDR3, as DNA: TGTGCCAGCTCTACTCCCGTCGGCACAGATACGCAGTATTTT.

This chain connects TRBV20-1 to TRBJ1-6; no firm D call. Germline assignment: CDR1 DFQATT and CDR2 SNEGSKA (reference sequence). Trimming stripped 2 bases from V and 6 bases from J, with 20 bases between. The CDR3 has 17 residues. CDR3: CSARLGHYDPGNSPLHF. In nucleotides, the CDR3 is TGCAGTGCTAGACTCGGGCACTACGACCCGGGTAATTCACCCCTCCACTTT.

This clonotype was observed a few times. The chain couples TRBV12-3 or TRBV12-4 to TRBJ1-6, with D tentatively TRBD1 (5 bases). Trimming left V 6 bases short and J 10 bases short, with 16 bases between. The length of the CDR3 is 14 residues. The chain's CDR3 is CASSRGGGRSPLHF. CDR3 bases: TGTGCCAGCAGCCGCGGGGGGGGGAGATCACCCCTCCACTTT.

This clonotype was recorded many times. The chain couples TRBV12-3 or TRBV12-4 to TRBJ1-5; 7 bases match TRBD1. The junction had 5 bases not matched to a gene; V was cut back by 5 bases and J by 7 bases. CDR3 size: 13 residues. The CDR3 sequence is CASSGDSRQPQHF. The CDR3 DNA sequence: TGTGCCAGCAGTGGGGACAGTCGGCAGCCCCAGCATTTT.

V is TRBV29-1 and J is TRBJ2-5; D is unresolved. The CDR3 sequence is 13 residues long. V gave up 5 bases and J gave up 4 bases, with 14 bases separating them. Germline V gene data show CDR1 as SQVTM and CDR2 as ANQGSEA. CDR3 residues: CSVSVRQGETQYF. The CDR3 coding sequence is TGCAGCGTTTCTGTTCGCCAAGGAGAGACCCAGTACTTC.

The chain is built from TRBV30 and TRBJ1-3; D ambiguous. CDR1 GTSNPN and CDR2 SVGIG come from the germline V gene (reference sequence). The CDR3 runs 13 residues. V lost 2 bases to trimming and J lost 0 bases, with 5 bases between them. The CDR3 sequence is CAWSTHSGNTIYF. For the CDR3, the DNA is TGTGCCTGGAGTACCCACTCTGGAAACACCATATATTTT.

The chain couples TRBV6-1 to TRBJ2-1; TRBD1 matches 10 bases. The CDR3 is 14 amino acids. The V segment lost 11 bases and the J segment 7 bases; nucleotides outside the gene matches: 11. The germline V gene encodes CDR1 MNHNS and CDR2 SASEGT. CDR3: CAGRQGAILNEQFF. The CDR3 DNA is TGTGCCGGGAGACAGGGGGCAATTTTGAATGAGCAGTTCTTC.

The rearrangement joins TRBV4-3 to TRBJ2-3; D is perhaps TRBD1 or TRBD2 (5 bases each). In germline, CDR1 is LGHNA, CDR2 YSLEER. Trimming shortened V by 4 bases and J by 5 bases, and 19 bases separated the two germline ends. CDR3 length: 16 residues. CDR3 in amino acids: CASSPGSYNRGDTQYF. The CDR3 DNA reads as TGCGCCAGCAGCCCAGGGAGCTACAACCGGGGAGATACGCAGTATTTT.

This clonotype came up a few times. The chain couples TRBV7-2 to TRBJ2-3; 7 bases match TRBD2. After removal of 1 base from V and 4 bases from J, the junction contained 8 bases not matched to a gene. Germline CDR1 is SGHTA and CDR2 is FQGNSA. The CDR3 has 16 residues. In DNA, the CDR3 is TGTGCCAGCAGCTTAGTGCGGGGGAGGTGGGCAGATACGCAGTATTTT. Residues: CASSLVRGRWADTQYF.

V gene TRBV19 combines with J gene TRBJ2-4; TRBD2 agrees at 8 bases. Losses at the gene ends were 6 bases for V and 6 bases for J; bases not matched to a gene: 13. CDR1 is LNHDA and CDR2 is SQIVND in the germline V gene (reference sequence). The CDR3 is 16 residues long. The CDR3 DNA is TGTGCCAGTAGCCAAACTATTATAGCGGGATTAAACATTCAGTACTTC. This sequence encodes CASSQTIIAGLNIQYF. The variable domain in full, with the rest retrieved from reference TRBV19 and TRBJ2-4, is DGGITQSPKYLFRKEGQNVTLSCEQNLNHDAMYWYRQDPGQGLRLIYYSQIVNDFQKGDIAEGYSVSREKKESFPLTVTSAQKNPTAFYLCASSQTIIAGLNIQYFGAGTRLSVL.

This clonotype turned up a few times. The chain combines TRBV5-4 with TRBJ2-2; 13 bases map to TRBD2. The CDR3 loop spans 20 amino acids. Germline-derived CDR1 and CDR2 are SGHNT and YYREEE (reference sequence). V was pared by 6 bases and J by 1 base, with 15 bases of the junction left unmatched. The CDR3 DNA reads TGTGCCAGCAAAACTTGGTCTGGACTAGCGGGAGTAGGGAACACCGGGGAGCTGTTTTTT. Translating gives CASKTWSGLAGVGNTGELFF.

The chain employs TRBV19 and TRBJ1-1, with TRBD1 as a possible D gene (6 bases). CDR3 size: 15 residues. Per germline, CDR1 LNHDA and CDR2 SQIVND (reference sequence). V was shortened by 2 bases and J by 7 bases, with 17 bases between the two germline ends. The CDR3 nucleotides are TGTGCCAGTAGTATAACCATGGGGGGCAAGGGTGAAGCTTTCTTT. Encoded protein: CASSITMGGKGEAFF.

This clonotype appeared many times. This chain joins TRBV7-6 and TRBJ2-1; D call uncertain. The ends were cut back, 4 bases at V and 6 bases at J, with 10 bases in the middle. The CDR3 has 13 residues. The germline V gene has CDR1 SGHVS and CDR2 FNYEAQ. The CDR3 region is CASSSASPNEQFF. DNA of the CDR3: TGTGCCAGCAGCTCCGCTTCCCCCAATGAGCAGTTCTTC.

In this sample, this clonotype turned up a few times. The J gene is TRBJ1-2, the V gene TRBV19; 8 bases line up with TRBD1. V gave up 4 bases and J gave up 4 bases; unmatched junction bases: 11. This CDR3 is 16 amino acids long. CDR1 is LNHDA, CDR2 SQIVND, per germline (reference sequence). The CDR3 protein is CASSTGQGGMSYGYTF. The CDR3 DNA reads as TGTGCCAGTAGTACCGGACAGGGCGGGATGAGCTATGGCTACACCTTC.

The CDR3 DNA reads TGTGCCAGCAGTGCGGAACTAGCGGTTCATGAGCAGTACGTC. Translation: CASSAELAVHEQYV. V and J are TRBV2 and TRBJ2-7, with 8 bases lining up with TRBD2. The V segment lost 4 bases and the J segment 7 bases; nucleotides outside the gene matches: 9. The germline V gene has CDR1 SNHLY and CDR2 FYNNEI. The CDR3 sequence is 14 residues long.

This clonotype was seen only a few times. This chain joins TRBV12-3 or TRBV12-4 and TRBJ2-4; TRBD1 might be the D (6 bases). The CDR3 loop spans 16 amino acids. The V end lost 4 bases, the J end lost 0 bases, and 13 bases lay between the germline ends. The CDR3 region is CASSSKQGLAKNIQYF. CDR3 nucleotide sequence: TGTGCCAGCAGTTCGAAACAGGGCCTAGCCAAAAACATTCAGTACTTC.